This record covers a single T cell receptor beta chain. A junction end diverges from the germline sequence, so it may reflect a read error. Germline values: CDR1 SNHLY, CDR2 FYNNEI. The CDR3 has 16 amino acids. The data derive from a study of blood T cells in healthy people across ages. Each donor supplied around 10 milliliters of peripheral blood. Combining a sample-barcoded 5' primer with a J-beta primer mix, a second PCR ran for about 7 to 11 cycles. TCRdb reprocessed the 5' RACE reads via MiXCR and lists one record per CDR3 protein. The table shows some 1.6 million distinct CDR3 sequences, with around 36% occurring only once.

The TCR was taken from a woman aged 25 to 45 in good health. The rearrangement links TRBV2 to TRBJ1-4; TRBD1 matches at 7 bases. Specimen: blood. CDR3 region: CASSEFGTATNERLFF. DNA of the CDR3: TGTGCCAGCAGTGAATTCGGGACAGCAACTAATGAAAGACTGTTTTTT.